The 18 T cell receptor beta chains below all came from one sample that was sequenced in a study of T cells in tuberculosis. The time point was: new active TB diagnosis, blood taken before or within 7 days of starting treatment. Data came from immunoSEQ multiplex PCR; TCRdb stores just in-frame clones and leaves some out. The sample lists about 33,000 clones, approximately 90% occurring once. Specimen: PBMCs, collected at tuberculosis diagnosis. The receptors originated from an adult with tuberculosis. Some clones in this sample may be carry-over from other donors' samples.

This clone is large. The chain joins TRBV27 to TRBJ2-7; 7 positions match TRBD1. The CDR3 has 13 amino acids. Trimming removed 7 bases from V and 5 bases from J; junction bases left unmatched: 8. Germline V CDR1 and CDR2: MNHEY, SMNVEV (reference sequence). The CDR3 loop reads CASKSDRVNEQYF. CDR3 nucleotide sequence: TGTGCCAGCAAGTCAGACAGGGTTAACGAGCAGTACTTC.

DNA for the CDR3: TGTGCCAGTAGTATAGGTAGGAACACTGAAGCTTTCTTT. Translated: CASSIGRNTEAFF. This sequence joins TRBV19 and TRBJ1-1, with unresolved D. V lost 1 base and J 1 base, leaving 4 bases between the germline ends. The CDR3 covers 13 residues. Germline V gene sequence: CDR1 LNHDA, CDR2 SQIVND (reference sequence).

The J gene is TRBJ1-2, the V gene TRBV28; TRBD1 matches 10 bases. CDR1 is MDHEN and CDR2 is SYDVKM in the germline V gene. This CDR3 has 16 residues. The trim removed 2 bases at V and 8 bases at J, leaving 11 bases unmatched. CDR3 nucleotide sequence: TGTGCCAGCAGTTTAGGGACAGGGGTCGGCTTGGTCGGCTACACCTTC. This encodes CASSLGTGVGLVGYTF.

The chain recombines TRBV7-2 with TRBJ2-3, with TRBD1 matching over 7 bases. CDR1 is SGHTA and CDR2 is FQGNSA in the germline V gene. The CDR3 sequence is 15 residues long. V lost 3 bases and J lost 2; bases outside the gene matches: 5. The CDR3 DNA reads as TGTGCCAGCAGCTTGGGGCAGGGGGACACAGATACGCAGTATTTT. Its protein product is CASSLGQGDTDTQYF.

The rearrangement joins TRBV27 to TRBJ1-1; weak D call: TRBD1 (5 bases). Germline CDR1 reads MNHEY; CDR2 reads SMNVEV (reference sequence). There are 16 residues in the CDR3. The ends were cut back, 6 bases at V and 1 base at J, with 18 bases in the middle. CDR3 sequence (DNA): TGTGCCAGCAGACTTATAACAGGCAAAGGGAACACTGAAGCTTTCTTT. It codes for CASRLITGKGNTEAFF.

This clone was recorded once. The rearrangement links TRBV5-1 to TRBJ1-4; 7 nucleotides align to TRBD1. The V and J ends lost 5 bases and 3 bases, in that order; junction bases with no gene match: 7. The germline CDR1 and CDR2 sequences are SGHRS and YFSETQ. The CDR3 is 15 amino acids. CDR3 region: CASRPTGKSNEKLFF. The CDR3 region has the DNA TGCGCCAGCAGGCCGACAGGGAAGTCTAATGAAAAACTGTTTTTT.

The CDR3 is CAISEFATSGGAKDTQYF. The CDR3 DNA sequence: TGTGCCATCAGTGAGTTCGCGACTAGCGGGGGGGCCAAAGATACGCAGTATTTT. The rearrangement uses TRBV10-3 and TRBJ2-3; TRBD2 matches 14 bases. With 1 base clipped from V and 5 bases from J, the junction kept 8 bases outside the gene matches. Germline V gene lookup returns CDR1 ENHRY and CDR2 SYGVKD. This CDR3 comprises 18 residues.

DNA for the CDR3: TGTGCCAGTAGTATTACAGGGTCCCCTGGGGCCATGAATTCACCCCTCCACTTT. Translating it yields CASSITGSPGAMNSPLHF. The V gene is TRBV19, the J gene TRBJ1-6; TRBD1 is a possible D gene (6 bases). Germline CDR1 and CDR2: LNHDA and SQIVND (reference sequence). This CDR3 region has 18 residues. V dropped 3 bases and J dropped 7 bases, with 22 bases sitting between them.

The J gene is TRBJ2-3, the V gene TRBV7-3; TRBD2 might be the D (7 bases). The CDR3 has 15 residues. Trimming cost V 5 bases and J 2 bases, with 14 bases left between them. CDR1 is SGHTA and CDR2 is FQGTGA in the germline V gene. DNA for the CDR3: TGTGCCAGCAGCCCCCTGGCGGGGGCCACAGATACGCAGTATTTT. It translates to CASSPLAGATDTQYF. Full variable domain (outside the CDR3, taken from reference TRBV7-3 and TRBJ2-3): GAGVSQTPSNKVTEKGKYVELRCDPISGHTALYWYRQSLGQGPEFLIYFQGTGAADDSGLPNDRFFAVRPEGSVSTLKIQRTERGDSAVYLCASSPLAGATDTQYFGPGTRLTVL.

V and J are TRBV18 and TRBJ1-2; 10 bases map to TRBD1. With V trimmed by 3 bases and J by 1 base, 5 bases remained unmatched. CDR1 and CDR2 (germline): KGHSH, LQKENI. The CDR3 totals 16 residues. In nucleotides, the CDR3 is TGTGCCAGCTCACCGCCGGGACAGGGGATTAACTATGGCTACACCTTC. Protein: CASSPPGQGINYGYTF.

The chain carries TRBV27 and TRBJ2-3, with a possible D match to TRBD1 (6 bases). V lost 7 bases, J lost 3 bases, and 14 bases lay in between. The CDR3 is 14 residues long. Germline V gives CDR1 MNHEY, CDR2 SMNVEV (reference sequence). As DNA, the CDR3 is TGTGCCAGCACAGGGGACACACTAACAGATACGCAGTATTTT. This codes for CASTGDTLTDTQYF.

The chain joins TRBV10-3 to TRBJ2-2, with D perhaps TRBD2 (5 bases). Trimming cost V 8 bases and J 1 base, with 5 bases left between them. CDR1 is ENHRY, CDR2 SYGVKD, per germline. This CDR3 contains 12 residues. For the CDR3, the DNA is TGTGCCATCGGAGGGAACACCGGGGAGCTGTTTTTT. Its protein product is CAIGGNTGELFF.

This rearrangement joins TRBV2 to TRBJ2-1; 11 bases agree with TRBD2. Trimming took 4 bases from V and 3 from J; bases not matched to a gene: 5. The CDR3 contains 16 residues. CDR1 is SNHLY and CDR2 is FYNNEI in the germline V gene. The CDR3 DNA reads as TGTGCCAGCAGTGCACGACTAGCGGGGCTCTACAATGAGCAGTTCTTC. Amino acid sequence: CASSARLAGLYNEQFF.

This rearrangement joins TRBV11-1 to TRBJ2-3; TRBD2 agrees at 9 bases. CDR3 length equals 13 residues. CDR1 and CDR2 (germline): SGHAT, FQDESV (reference sequence). Losses at the gene ends were 7 bases for V and 3 bases for J; bases not matched to a gene: 2. The CDR3 region has the DNA TGTGCCAGCACGGGACTAGCTACAGATACGCAGTATTTT. Translating gives CASTGLATDTQYF.

This chain connects TRBV5-1 to TRBJ1-3, with 7 bases fitting TRBD1. CDR3 length equals 14 residues. The ends lost 4 bases at V and 4 bases at J; junction bases unmatched: 5. The germline CDR1 and CDR2 sequences are SGHRS and YFSETQ. CDR3 in DNA: TGCGCCAGCAGCGAGGGGACAGTCGGAAACACCATATATTTT. Protein: CASSEGTVGNTIYF.

This clone was observed a single time. The V gene is TRBV5-4, the J gene TRBJ1-1; D not certain. V was cut by 0 bases and J by 1 base, with 13 bases left in between. Germline V lookup: CDR1 SGHNT, CDR2 YYREEE (reference sequence). The CDR3 extends over 16 amino acids. The DNA of the CDR3 is TGTGCCAGCAGCTTGGGAGGGTATTTGAGGAACACTGAAGCTTTCTTT. This sequence encodes CASSLGGYLRNTEAFF.

This clone was recorded only once. V usage is TRBV7-8 and J usage is TRBJ2-2; TRBD2 agrees at 8 bases. The V and J ends lost 5 bases and 0 bases, in that order; junction bases with no gene match: 5. CDR1 is SGHVS, CDR2 FQNEAQ, per germline. CDR3 size: 16 residues. The CDR3 region has the DNA TGTGCCAGCAGCCTACGGCGGGGGGCGAACACCGGGGAGCTGTTTTTT. Protein product: CASSLRRGANTGELFF. The variable domain in full, with the rest retrieved from reference TRBV7-8 and TRBJ2-2, is GAGVSQSPRYKVAKRGQDVALRCDPISGHVSLFWYQQALGQGPEFLTYFQNEAQLDKSGLPSDRFFAERPEGSVSTLKIQRTQQEDSAVYLCASSLRRGANTGELFFGEGSRLTVL.

The chain joins TRBV30 to TRBJ2-2; tentative D call: TRBD2 (7 bases). The CDR3 is made up of 15 amino acids. The germline V gene has CDR1 GTSNPN and CDR2 SVGIG (reference sequence). The V gene lost 7 bases and the J gene lost 5 bases, with 20 bases spanning the gap. The CDR3 sequence: CASNPRGASTGELFF. CDR3 nucleotide sequence: TGTGCCTCTAACCCACGGGGGGCCAGTACCGGGGAGCTGTTTTTT. Based on the CDR3 plus reference TRBV30 and TRBJ2-2, the full variable domain is SQTIHQWPATLVQPVGSPLSLECTVEGTSNPNLYWYRQAAGRGLQLLFYSVGIGQISSEVPQNLSASRPQDRQFILSSKKLLLSDSGFYLCASNPRGASTGELFFGEGSRLTVL.